This T cell receptor beta chain was sequenced in a study of T-cell memory formation after mild COVID-19. General study points: The second-wave clones peaking on day 37 were not confirmed as SARS-CoV-2-specific.

TCRdb re-called the 5' RACE reads with MiXCR, one entry per CDR3 protein. There are a few hundred thousand distinct CDR3 sequences in the sample; roughly 21% occur only once, and 9.5% to 15% lies in the top ten. Germline CDR1 reads MNHNY; CDR2 reads SVGAGI (reference sequence). V lost 0 bases, J lost 0 bases, and 8 bases lay in between. The CDR3 extends over 15 amino acids. A note on this clonotype: Its antigen remains unidentified.

The sequenced sample consisted of PBMCs or a T cell subset sorted from them (not recorded which). This sequence was found in an adult woman who had mild COVID-19 (a few samples of this study predate the infection). Cell type and time point are not known. V usage is TRBV6-6 and J usage is TRBJ1-1, with no clear D. The CDR3 here is CASSYSGNMNTEAFF. In DNA, the CDR3 is TGTGCCAGCAGTTACTCGGGGAACATGAACACTGAAGCTTTCTTT.